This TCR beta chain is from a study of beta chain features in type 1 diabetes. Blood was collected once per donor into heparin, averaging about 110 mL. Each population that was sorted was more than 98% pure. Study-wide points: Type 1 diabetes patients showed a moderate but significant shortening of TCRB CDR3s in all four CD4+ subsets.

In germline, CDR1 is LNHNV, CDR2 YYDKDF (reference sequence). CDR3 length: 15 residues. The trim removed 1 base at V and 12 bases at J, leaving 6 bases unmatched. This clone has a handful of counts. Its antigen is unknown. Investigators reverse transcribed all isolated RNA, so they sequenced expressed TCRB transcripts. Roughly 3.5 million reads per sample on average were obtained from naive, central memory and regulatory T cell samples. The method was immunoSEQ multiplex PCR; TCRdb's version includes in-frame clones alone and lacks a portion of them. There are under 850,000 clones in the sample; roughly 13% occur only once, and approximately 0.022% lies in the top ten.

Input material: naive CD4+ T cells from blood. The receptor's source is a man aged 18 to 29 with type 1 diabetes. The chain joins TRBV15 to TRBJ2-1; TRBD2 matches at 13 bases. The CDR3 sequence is CATSRGTSGGLGQFF. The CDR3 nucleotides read TGTGCCACCAGCAGAGGGACTAGCGGGGGATTAGGGCAGTTCTTC.